A selection of T cell receptor beta chains follows, all from one sample in a study of chemoradiotherapy in HPV16-positive cancers. This table comes from immunoSEQ multiplex PCR, and its TCRdb copy is limited to in-frame clones, with some not included. Of 13,000 or so clones listed, about 85% were seen once; the top ten hold about 5.8%. Sequences were derived from blood, sampled from a patient who underwent chemoradiotherapy. The receptors come from a human donor with HPV-associated anogenital cancer. CDR3s include the opening cysteine and the closing phenylalanine or tryptophan. A D gene is named only where the DNA matches it firmly. The listing skips clone size in some rows; elsewhere it reads once, few, many or a size class.

d_gene	v_gene	j_gene	abundance	CDR3nt	CDR3aa
TRBD1	TRBV19	TRBJ1-5	-	TGTGCCAGTAGACGACAGGGGCGGGTACAGCCCCAGCATTTT	CASRRQGRVQPQHF
-	TRBV7-9	TRBJ1-3	-	TGTGCCAGCAGCTTAAGCTCCGGGACGGGGGGGAACACCATATATTTT	CASSLSSGTGGNTIYF
-	TRBV9	TRBJ1-2	-	TGTGCCAGCAGCGTAAATCAGGGGTCTGGCTATGGCTACACCTTC	CASSVNQGSGYGYTF
TRBD1	TRBV7-9	TRBJ1-6	-	TGTGCCAAACAACAGGGGGATGGAAATTCACCCCTCCACTTT	CAKQQGDGNSPLHF
TRBD1	TRBV19	TRBJ1-5	-	TGTGCCAGTAGTATGGGACAGGGGGCCGGTGGGGAGCCCCAGCATTTT	CASSMGQGAGGEPQHF
-	TRBV6-1	TRBJ2-2	-	TGTGCCAGCAATAAGGAGGTCCACACCGGGGAGCTGTTTTTT	CASNKEVHTGELFF
-	TRBV10-1	TRBJ2-4	-	TGCGCCAGCTGTAGTTTAGCCAAAAACATTCAGTACTTC	CASCSLAKNIQYF
TRBD2	TRBV7-8	TRBJ2-5	-	TGTGCCAGCAGTCTAGGGGTAGCGGGGGGCCGGGAGACCCAGTACTTC	CASSLGVAGGRETQYF
-	TRBV2	TRBJ2-7	once	TGTGCCAGCAGTCTTAACCGGGACCAGGGGTACGAGCAGTACTTC	CASSLNRDQGYEQYF
-	TRBV5-1	TRBJ2-1	-	TGCGCCAGCTCTGAACCCGATTTTCACCGCAATGAGCAGTTCTTC	CASSEPDFHRNEQFF
-	TRBV30	TRBJ1-2	-	TGTGCCTGGAGTGGAGGATCCTATGGCTACACCTTC	CAWSGGSYGYTF
-	TRBV7-3	TRBJ1-1	-	TGTGCCAGCAGCTCGGGGACATTCCGACGGAGCACTGAAGCTTTCTTT	CASSSGTFRRSTEAFF
TRBD1	TRBV4-2	TRBJ1-2	once	TGTGCCAGCAGTGGACAGGGGGGGAACTATGGCTACACCTTC	CASSGQGGNYGYTF
-	TRBV7-2	TRBJ2-5	-	TGTGCCAGCAGCCCAGCCCTAATTGAAAGAGCCCAGTACTTC	CASSPALIERAQYF
-	TRBV30	TRBJ1-1	-	TGTGCCTGGAGAGGGGCCCGAACCGAAGCTTTCTTT	CAWRGARTEAFF
TRBD2	TRBV4-1	TRBJ2-1	-	TGCGCCAGCAGCCAAGATTTGACTAGCGGGGTCAGCTCCTACAATGAGCAGTTCTTC	CASSQDLTSGVSSYNEQFF
-	TRBV27	TRBJ1-2	once	TGTGCCAGCAGTTTATCGGGGGGGGGAACCTATGGCTACACCTTC	CASSLSGGGTYGYTF
TRBD1	TRBV4-2	TRBJ1-1	-	TGTGCCAGCAGCCAAGACAGGGGGCGCGTCACTGAAGCTTTCTTT	CASSQDRGRVTEAFF
-	TRBV19	TRBJ1-5	-	TGTGCCAGTAGTTGGGGGGGAAGCCAGCCCCAGCATTTT	CASSWGGSQPQHF
-	TRBV7-2	TRBJ2-3	-	TGTGCCAGCACCGCTGGGGATACGCAGTATTTT	CASTAGDTQYF
-	TRBV10-3	TRBJ2-5	-	TGTGCCATCAGTGTTGAAGGGGGGCCAAACCAAGAGACCCAGTACTTC	CAISVEGGPNQETQYF
-	TRBV2	TRBJ2-5	few	TGTGCCAGCAGTGAGGGCCCGCTAACCCAAGAGACCCAGTACTTC	CASSEGPLTQETQYF
-	TRBV7-2	TRBJ1-2	-	TGTGCCAGCAGCCTCGAAAATCCTACCCGGGCGCGCCATGGCTACACCTTC	CASSLENPTRARHGYTF
-	TRBV18	TRBJ2-1	-	TGTGCCAGCTCACCACGCCGGGGCCCAGCTTCGGATGAGCAGTTCTTC	CASSPRRGPASDEQFF
-	TRBV5-6	TRBJ2-7	-	TGTGCCAGCAGCTTGTCCGGCGGAGACTACGAGCAGTACTTC	CASSLSGGDYEQYF
TRBD2	TRBV7-9	TRBJ2-3	-	TGTGCCAGCAGCTTAACTCCGACTAGCGGGGATACGCAGTATTTT	CASSLTPTSGDTQYF
TRBD2	TRBV14	TRBJ2-2	-	TGTGCCAGCAGCCAAGATGCAGCGGGGGGAAACACCGGGGAGCTGTTTTTT	CASSQDAAGGNTGELFF
TRBD1	TRBV6-6	TRBJ1-2	-	TGTGCCAGCATCATCGGGACAGGCTATTCTAACTATGGCTACACCTTC	CASIIGTGYSNYGYTF
-	TRBV7-9	TRBJ1-1	-	TGTGCCAGCAGCTTAACGGGGGCCTCTGAAGCTTTCTTT	CASSLTGASEAFF